This TCR beta chain was identified in a study of blood T cell repertoires in COVID-19. Study background: The United States, Italy and Spain provided the acute and convalescent COVID-19 samples. T cells, B-cell-depleted T cells, or PBMCs provided the cDNA or gDNA that served as material.

Method: immunoSEQ multiplex PCR; TCRdb's copy keeps in-frame clones and lacks some. The data hold 380,000 or so clones, with approximately 86% observed a single time. The sequence came from a woman in her fifties or sixties with COVID-19, enrolled during active disease. Sequencing used peripheral blood.

The CDR3 nucleotides are TGTGCCAGCAGTGAAGCGCTTGGGACTAGCGGAGAGACCCAGTACTTC. Protein product: CASSEALGTSGETQYF. The chain combines TRBV2 with TRBJ2-5; 11 bases match TRBD2. The V segment lost 0 bases and the J segment 4 bases; nucleotides outside the gene matches: 4. The germline CDR1 and CDR2 sequences are SNHLY and FYNNEI. This CDR3 is 16 amino acids long.